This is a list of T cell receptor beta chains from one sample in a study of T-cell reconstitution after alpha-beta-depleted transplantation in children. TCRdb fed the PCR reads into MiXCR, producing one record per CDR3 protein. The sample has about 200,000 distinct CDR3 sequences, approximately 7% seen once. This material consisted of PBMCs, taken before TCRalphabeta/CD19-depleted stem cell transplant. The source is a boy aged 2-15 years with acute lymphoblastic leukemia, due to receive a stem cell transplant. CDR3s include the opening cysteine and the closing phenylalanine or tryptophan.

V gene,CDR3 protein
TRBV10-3,CATTSGSTDTQYF
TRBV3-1,CASSHINIQYF
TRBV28,CASSLSSSGRYEQFF
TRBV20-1,CSAVSGFSYEQYF
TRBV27,CASSRVGDTEAFF
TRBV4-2,CASSQDTARNEQFF
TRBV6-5,CASSFSGTGGGEQYF
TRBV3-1,CASSQGLAGAGDTQYF
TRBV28,CASSSPGTLMGNEQFF
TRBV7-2,CASSLEGDLNYGYTF
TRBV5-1,CASSPGGGYTF
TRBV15,CATSRDFSQNTEAFF
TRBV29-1,CSALRVSGSIKSGYNEQFF
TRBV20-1,CSAHDTLQTVYGYTF
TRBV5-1,CASGDRKNNYGYTF
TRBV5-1,CASSTANSGANVLTF
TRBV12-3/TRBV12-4,CASKTSGGSSGANVLTF
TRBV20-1,CSARRGVVEKLFF
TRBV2,CASTEWGGVGQPQHF
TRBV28,CASSLWAGGKETQYF
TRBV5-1,CASSLEGAVAKNIQYF
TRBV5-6,CASSLVGGMNTEAFF
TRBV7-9,CASSFGQDEQPQHF
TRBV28,CASLTGNTEAFF
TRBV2,CASSDERARTQYF
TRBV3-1,CASSRRVQQETQYF
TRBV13,CASSNDRLGYEQYF
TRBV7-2,CASSRNLGGETQYF
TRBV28,CASANPNTEAFF
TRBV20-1,CSARGDTANTEAFF
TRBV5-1,CASSLEREDTQYF
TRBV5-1,CASRKEDRVGEQYF
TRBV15,CATSRDLEETQYF
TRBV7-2,CASSVQGSSYEQYF
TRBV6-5,CASSYLAGNEQFF
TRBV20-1,CSARYRTGTSGEQYF
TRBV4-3,CASSQKPGQGNEKLFF
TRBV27,CASRSDRDGVLSEQYF
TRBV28,CASTPPGQGYGYTF
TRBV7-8,CASSSRFQGIGSPLHF
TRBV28,CASTWTENTEAFF
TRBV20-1,CSARDPTDTQYF
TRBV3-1,CASSQFGAGLGSYNEQFF
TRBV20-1,CSARDRIAGTGDYNEQFF
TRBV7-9,CASSSPQGTKNEQYF
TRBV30,CAWDYASGTQYF